This is a list of T cell receptor beta chains from one sample in a study of blood T cell repertoires in COVID-19. The data were produced by immunoSEQ multiplex PCR, yet TCRdb's version contains in-frame clones alone and is incomplete. The sample lists 250,000 or so clones; 75% to 90% were seen once. The sample comprised peripheral blood. Receptors originate from a woman aged 40 to 50 who had recovered from COVID-19. Both conserved end residues are trimmed from each CDR3.

v_call: TRBV9
cdr3_aa: ASSTGKAVGNEKLF

v_call: TRBV18
cdr3_aa: ASSPAGQGDEQY

v_call: TRBV12-3/TRBV12-4
cdr3_aa: ASSLSVGELF

v_call: TRBV7-2
cdr3_aa: ASTATQGRGEQY

v_call: TRBV12-3/TRBV12-4
cdr3_aa: ASSFPTDNEQF

v_call: TRBV14
cdr3_aa: ASSQFGTFGEKLF

v_call: TRBV15
cdr3_aa: ATSRGGRGVTNTEAF

v_call: TRBV4-1
cdr3_aa: ASSQVRVGELF

v_call: TRBV30
cdr3_aa: AWSVGRATEAF

v_call: TRBV28
cdr3_aa: ASSLGTGVEAF

v_call: TRBV6-1
cdr3_aa: ASSEEAGGPETQY

v_call: TRBV18
cdr3_aa: ASSPPGASGNTIY

v_call: TRBV27
cdr3_aa: ASSPLSFTGELF

v_call: TRBV12-3/TRBV12-4
cdr3_aa: ASRGRETQY

v_call: TRBV5-1
cdr3_aa: ATKTSGRDGTDTQY

v_call: TRBV19
cdr3_aa: ASSMLGGVNTEAF

v_call: TRBV3-1/TRBV3-2
cdr3_aa: ASRPSEFTDTQY

v_call: TRBV11-3
cdr3_aa: ASSLEGRGGEDEQY

v_call: TRBV7-9
cdr3_aa: ASSLGVPSSGNTIY

v_call: TRBV3-1/TRBV3-2
cdr3_aa: ASSFRQGNTGELF

v_call: TRBV18
cdr3_aa: ASSSRSGNGYEQY

v_call: TRBV5-1
cdr3_aa: ASSLTGIPQETQY

v_call: TRBV11-1
cdr3_aa: ASSSPTSGYTDTQY

v_call: TRBV7-9
cdr3_aa: ATNQGVFDNEQF

v_call: TRBV7-8
cdr3_aa: ASSLAEVIAAGANVLT

v_call: TRBV11-3
cdr3_aa: ASSLEGSGAPYEQY

v_call: TRBV2
cdr3_aa: ASSEWGDYNSPLH

v_call: TRBV27
cdr3_aa: ASSLTGLAGYEQY

v_call: TRBV19
cdr3_aa: ASSAGLAGTDTQY

v_call: TRBV5-1
cdr3_aa: ASSPGGQGTDTQY

v_call: TRBV19
cdr3_aa: ASSMGWRNNEKLF

v_call: TRBV6-6
cdr3_aa: ASSYGDRAFTDTQY

v_call: TRBV5-1
cdr3_aa: ASSLAPGQGGYQETQY

v_call: TRBV2
cdr3_aa: ASGGRTQY

v_call: TRBV5-1
cdr3_aa: ASSLETGEGETQY

v_call: TRBV3-1/TRBV3-2
cdr3_aa: ASSQEETVPLNGRRYEQY

v_call: TRBV5-6
cdr3_aa: ASSAPGQVLTDTQY

v_call: TRBV2
cdr3_aa: ASKGQVVGTGELF

v_call: TRBV7-2
cdr3_aa: ASSTRLGLAGGPDTQY

v_call: TRBV5-1
cdr3_aa: ASSLAGIQETQY

v_call: TRBV29-1
cdr3_aa: SVRGTGGAEQY

v_call: TRBV9
cdr3_aa: ASSVVGSGTGPYNEQF

v_call: TRBV6-1
cdr3_aa: ASSEALGGSQTQY

v_call: TRBV6-6
cdr3_aa: ASSYVPGQRNEKLF

v_call: TRBV5-1
cdr3_aa: ASRRTGEPTNEKLF

v_call: TRBV5-4
cdr3_aa: ASSSVAGAVGELF